This T cell receptor (beta chain) was documented in a study of T cell responses to AZD1222 COVID-19 vaccine. Study-wide results and limits: Epitopes outside B.1.351 and B.1.1.7 mutated regions reportedly drew nearly half of spike TCRs.

As for this clone: Its antigen is unknown.

The CDR3 is made up of 15 amino acids. Germline V gene lookup returns CDR1 SGDLS and CDR2 YYNGEE. Trimming removed 3 bases from V and 6 bases from J; junction bases left unmatched: 9. The data were produced by immunoSEQ multiplex PCR, yet TCRdb's version contains in-frame clones alone and is incomplete. The table lists some 95,000 clones, around nine tenths of them singletons. The V and J genes are TRBV9 and TRBJ1-2; 9 nucleotides match TRBD1. Material: peripheral blood, obtained 28 days after the second AZD1222 dose. The TCR was taken from an adult who received the AZD1222 COVID-19 vaccine. The CDR3 region has the DNA TGTGCCAGCAGCGGGGAAACAGGGGGCAGCGATGGCTACACCTTC. The encoded protein is CASSGETGGSDGYTF.